This T cell receptor beta chain was documented in a study of cytomegalovirus exposure and HLA in healthy donors. Study at large: Out of about 190 million T cells, an earlier analysis found about 100 million unique TCR beta sequences in total. Caucasian-associated ancestry cluster membership applied to around 76% of nearly 400 genotyped donors.

General study results and limits: In the analysis, some V segments, TRBV6-2 and TRBV6-3 included, were excluded as indistinguishable. In a later analysis, TCR beta V- and J-gene trimming showed a link to a missense DCLRE1C variant.

This clone was seen only a few times. Its antigen is currently unknown. One end of the junction is discordant with germline, which a read error may explain. The sample has other DNA sequences that encode this CDR3 too. Primers included in the PCR were 60 Vbeta and 13 Jbeta primers. Data came from immunoSEQ multiplex PCR; TCRdb stores just in-frame clones and leaves some out. The sample shows about 190,000 clones, roughly 80% of them seen only once. CDR1 SEHNR and CDR2 FQNEAQ come from the germline V gene (reference sequence). The CDR3 is 18 residues long. The sample was PBMCs. This TCR derives from a man in his fifties or sixties in good health and CMV-seronegative. The gene calls are TRBV7-9 and TRBJ2-1; 9 bases fit TRBD2. Here the CDR3 reads CSSSTGLATFFAYNEQFF. The CDR3 nucleotides read TGTTCCAGCAGCACCGGACTAGCGACCTTTTTCGCATACAATGAGCAGTTCTTC.